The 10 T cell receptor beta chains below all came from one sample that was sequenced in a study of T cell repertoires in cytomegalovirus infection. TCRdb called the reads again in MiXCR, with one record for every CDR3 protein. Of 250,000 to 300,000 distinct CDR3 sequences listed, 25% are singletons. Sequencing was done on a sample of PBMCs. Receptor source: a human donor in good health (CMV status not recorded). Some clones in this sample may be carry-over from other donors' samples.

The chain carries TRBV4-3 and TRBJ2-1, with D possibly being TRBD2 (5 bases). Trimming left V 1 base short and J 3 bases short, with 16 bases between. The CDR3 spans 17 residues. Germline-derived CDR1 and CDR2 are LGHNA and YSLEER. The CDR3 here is CASSQAFGLADYNEQFF. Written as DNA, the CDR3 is TGCGCCAGCAGCCAAGCGTTTGGGCTAGCAGACTACAATGAGCAGTTCTTC.

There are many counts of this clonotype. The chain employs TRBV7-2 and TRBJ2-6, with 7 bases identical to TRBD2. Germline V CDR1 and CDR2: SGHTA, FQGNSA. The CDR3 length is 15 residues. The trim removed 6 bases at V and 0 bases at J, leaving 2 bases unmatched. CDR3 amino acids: CASRREGSGANVLTF. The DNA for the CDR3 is TGTGCCAGCAGGAGGGAGGGCTCTGGGGCCAACGTCCTGACTTTC.

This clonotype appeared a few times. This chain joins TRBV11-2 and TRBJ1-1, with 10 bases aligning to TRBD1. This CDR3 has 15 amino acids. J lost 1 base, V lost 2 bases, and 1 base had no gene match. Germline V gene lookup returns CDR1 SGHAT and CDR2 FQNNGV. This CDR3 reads CASSLRQGANTEAFF. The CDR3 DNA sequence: TGTGCCAGCAGCTTAAGACAGGGGGCGAACACTGAAGCTTTCTTT.

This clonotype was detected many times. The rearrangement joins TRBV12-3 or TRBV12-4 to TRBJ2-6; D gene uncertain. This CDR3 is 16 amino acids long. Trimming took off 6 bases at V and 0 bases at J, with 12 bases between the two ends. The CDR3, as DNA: TGTGCCAGCAGCACCTCGCTTTCCTCTGGGGCCAACGTCCTGACTTTC. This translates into CASSTSLSSGANVLTF.

CDR3 nucleotides: TGTGCCAGTAACCTGGGACCAACCTACGAGCAGTACTTC. Its protein is CASNLGPTYEQYF. The chain carries TRBV19 and TRBJ2-7, with D possibly being TRBD1 or TRBD2 (5 bases each). The germline CDR1 and CDR2 sequences are LNHDA and SQIVND (reference sequence). This CDR3 spans 13 amino acids. V was pared by 7 bases and J by 2 bases, with 12 bases between.

The CDR3 sequence: CASSGTQGEHTEAFF. The CDR3 DNA follows: TGTGCCAGCAGTGGGACACAGGGAGAACACACTGAAGCTTTCTTT. The chain joins TRBV28 to TRBJ1-1; possibly TRBD1 for D (6 bases). Germline CDR1 and CDR2: MDHEN and SYDVKM. Trimming shortened V by 5 bases and J by 3 bases, and 16 bases separated the two germline ends. The CDR3 covers 15 residues.

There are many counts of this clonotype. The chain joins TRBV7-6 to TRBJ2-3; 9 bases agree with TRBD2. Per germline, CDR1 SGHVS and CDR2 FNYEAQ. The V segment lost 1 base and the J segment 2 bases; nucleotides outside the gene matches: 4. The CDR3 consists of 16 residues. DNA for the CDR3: TGTGCCAGCAGCTTAGTTACTAGCGGGCTCACAGATACGCAGTATTTT. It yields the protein CASSLVTSGLTDTQYF.

The CDR3 coding sequence is TGTGCCAGCAGCCCCTTACCCTGGACGGGTCGCACAGATACGCAGTATTTT. It codes for CASSPLPWTGRTDTQYF. This chain connects TRBV12-3 or TRBV12-4 to TRBJ2-3, with D unclear. The CDR3 sequence is 17 residues long. Deletions cut 6 bases from V and 1 base from J, with 20 bases between.

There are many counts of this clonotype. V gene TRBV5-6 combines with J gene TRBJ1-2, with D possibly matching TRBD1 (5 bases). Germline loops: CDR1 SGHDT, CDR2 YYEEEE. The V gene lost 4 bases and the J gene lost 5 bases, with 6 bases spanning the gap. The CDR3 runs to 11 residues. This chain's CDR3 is CASSRQYGYTF. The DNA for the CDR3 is TGTGCCAGCAGCCGACAGTATGGCTACACCTTC.

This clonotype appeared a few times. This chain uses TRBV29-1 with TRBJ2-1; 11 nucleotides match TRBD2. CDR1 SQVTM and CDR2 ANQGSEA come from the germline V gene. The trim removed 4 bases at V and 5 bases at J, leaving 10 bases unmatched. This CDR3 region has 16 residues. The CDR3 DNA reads TGCAGCGTTGGAGGCACACTAGCGGGGGTACACAATGAGCAGTTCTTC. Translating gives CSVGGTLAGVHNEQFF.